The rows below give T cell receptor beta chains drawn from one sample of a study of molecular identifiers for immune sequencing clone quantification. Each CDR3 protein is one row after TCRdb ran MiXCR on the PCR reads. Of some 320,000 distinct CDR3 sequences detected, about a fifth appear once; the ten largest clones hold under 0.95%. The sequenced material came from naive CD8+ T cells from blood, with Jurkat cell RNA spiked in. The receptors were gathered from a human donor in good health. Some libraries in this study had Jurkat cell RNA spiked in. Both conserved end residues are part of each CDR3. Each record gives: clone size, J gene, V gene, D gene, CDR3 protein, CDR3 DNA. A D gene is named only where the DNA matches it firmly. Only some rows state a clone size, as once, few, many or a class for expanded clones.

clone_size: few; j_call: TRBJ2-7; v_call: TRBV19; d_call: TRBD2; cdr3_aa: CASSIAGGNYEQYF; cdr3_nt: TGTGCCAGTAGTATAGCGGGAGGGAACTACGAGCAGTACTTC
clone_size: many; j_call: TRBJ1-4; v_call: TRBV28; d_call: TRBD1; cdr3_aa: CAIGGQGTNLDPTNEKLFF; cdr3_nt: TGTGCCATAGGGGGCCAGGGGACAAATTTAGATCCAACTAATGAAAAACTGTTTTTT
clone_size: many; j_call: TRBJ2-7; v_call: TRBV7-9; d_call: TRBD2; cdr3_aa: CASSPGTSVSYEQYF; cdr3_nt: TGTGCCAGCAGCCCCGGGACTAGCGTTTCCTACGAGCAGTACTTC
clone_size: once; j_call: TRBJ2-5; v_call: TRBV4-2; d_call: NA; cdr3_aa: CASSQDHLGSQETQYF; cdr3_nt: TGTGCCAGCAGCCAAGATCACCTAGGCAGTCAAGAGACCCAGTACTTC
clone_size: many; j_call: TRBJ2-7; v_call: TRBV7-9; d_call: NA; cdr3_aa: CASSLEGSTEQYF; cdr3_nt: TGTGCCAGCAGCTTAGAGGGCAGTACAGAGCAGTACTTC
clone_size: many; j_call: TRBJ1-4; v_call: TRBV7-9; d_call: NA; cdr3_aa: CASSPPPDNEKLFF; cdr3_nt: TGTGCCAGCAGCCCCCCCCCCGACAATGAAAAACTGTTTTTT
clone_size: many; j_call: TRBJ2-7; v_call: TRBV28; d_call: NA; cdr3_aa: CASSSRGRRDEQYF; cdr3_nt: TGTGCCAGCAGCTCCCGGGGGAGAAGGGACGAGCAGTACTTC
clone_size: many; j_call: TRBJ1-1; v_call: TRBV7-9; d_call: NA; cdr3_aa: CASSTTVSGLNTEAFF; cdr3_nt: TGTGCCAGCAGCACAACCGTGTCAGGTTTGAACACTGAAGCTTTCTTT
clone_size: few; j_call: TRBJ2-3; v_call: TRBV7-9; d_call: NA; cdr3_aa: CASSLPPGQVTDTQYF; cdr3_nt: TGTGCCAGCAGCTTACCGCCAGGGCAGGTCACAGATACGCAGTATTTT
clone_size: many; j_call: TRBJ1-1; v_call: TRBV30; d_call: TRBD1; cdr3_aa: CAWEPGQGAYMNTEAFF; cdr3_nt: TGTGCCTGGGAGCCGGGACAGGGGGCTTATATGAACACTGAAGCTTTCTTT
clone_size: many; j_call: TRBJ1-5; v_call: TRBV5-8; d_call: NA; cdr3_aa: CASSLVGRNQPQHF; cdr3_nt: TGTGCCAGCAGCTTGGTTGGCAGAAATCAGCCCCAGCATTTT
clone_size: many; j_call: TRBJ1-1; v_call: TRBV14; d_call: NA; cdr3_aa: CASSQEGFEMNTEAFF; cdr3_nt: TGTGCCAGCAGCCAAGAGGGGTTCGAGATGAACACTGAAGCTTTCTTT
clone_size: many; j_call: TRBJ2-1; v_call: TRBV2; d_call: NA; cdr3_aa: CASSPRQNEQFF; cdr3_nt: TGTGCCAGCAGCCCGAGACAGAATGAGCAGTTCTTC
clone_size: few; j_call: TRBJ2-1; v_call: TRBV9; d_call: TRBD2; cdr3_aa: CASSVAGGGGNEQFF; cdr3_nt: TGTGCCAGCAGCGTAGCCGGGGGGGGGGGGAATGAGCAGTTCTTC
clone_size: many; j_call: TRBJ2-2; v_call: TRBV3-1; d_call: NA; cdr3_aa: CASSPILDTNTGELFF; cdr3_nt: TGTGCCAGCAGCCCAATTCTCGACACCAACACCGGGGAGCTGTTTTTT
clone_size: many; j_call: TRBJ2-1; v_call: TRBV5-4; d_call: TRBD2; cdr3_aa: CASSPLAGGPHNEQFF; cdr3_nt: TGTGCCAGCAGCCCACTAGCGGGGGGGCCCCACAATGAGCAGTTCTTC
clone_size: many; j_call: TRBJ2-7; v_call: TRBV4-1; d_call: NA; cdr3_aa: CASSPMDSYEQYF; cdr3_nt: TGCGCCAGCAGCCCCATGGACAGCTACGAGCAGTACTTC
clone_size: many; j_call: TRBJ2-7; v_call: TRBV20-1; d_call: TRBD2; cdr3_aa: CSATGTSGIAYEQYF; cdr3_nt: TGCAGTGCTACAGGGACTAGCGGGATAGCCTACGAGCAGTACTTC
clone_size: few; j_call: TRBJ2-3; v_call: TRBV4-1; d_call: TRBD2; cdr3_aa: CASSRVTSDTDTQYF; cdr3_nt: TGCGCCAGCAGCCGAGTGACTAGCGACACAGATACGCAGTATTTT
clone_size: many; j_call: TRBJ2-1; v_call: TRBV4-1; d_call: NA; cdr3_aa: CASSQDSGEQFF; cdr3_nt: TGCGCCAGCAGCCAAGATTCAGGGGAGCAGTTCTTC
clone_size: NA; j_call: TRBJ2-7; v_call: TRBV4-1; d_call: TRBD1; cdr3_aa: CASSQWGTGQGRYEQYF; cdr3_nt: TGCGCCAGCAGCCAGTGGGGGACAGGACAGGGTAGGTACGAGCAGTACTTC
clone_size: NA; j_call: TRBJ2-3; v_call: TRBV3-1; d_call: TRBD1; cdr3_aa: CASSHPGTGGDTQYF; cdr3_nt: TGTGCCAGCAGCCACCCCGGGACAGGGGGGGATACGCAGTATTTT
clone_size: many; j_call: TRBJ2-1; v_call: TRBV12-5; d_call: TRBD2; cdr3_aa: CASTGLAGVREQFF; cdr3_nt: TGTGCTAGTACGGGCCTAGCGGGGGTTAGAGAGCAGTTCTTC
clone_size: many; j_call: TRBJ2-1; v_call: TRBV20-1; d_call: NA; cdr3_aa: CSARDRTGVDNEQFF; cdr3_nt: TGCAGTGCTAGAGATAGAACGGGAGTAGACAATGAGCAGTTCTTC
clone_size: many; j_call: TRBJ2-7; v_call: TRBV4-3; d_call: NA; cdr3_aa: CASSQGKVRVSEQYF; cdr3_nt: TGCGCCAGCAGCCAGGGGAAGGTTCGGGTCAGCGAGCAGTACTTC
clone_size: many; j_call: TRBJ1-3; v_call: TRBV7-9; d_call: NA; cdr3_aa: CASSPQGTTGNTIYF; cdr3_nt: TGTGCCAGCAGCCCCCAGGGCACTACTGGAAACACCATATATTTT
clone_size: many; j_call: TRBJ2-2; v_call: TRBV5-3; d_call: TRBD2; cdr3_aa: CASSRASGTNTGELFF; cdr3_nt: TGTGCCAGCAGCCGAGCTAGCGGAACGAACACCGGGGAGCTGTTTTTT
clone_size: many; j_call: TRBJ2-3; v_call: TRBV4-3; d_call: TRBD2; cdr3_aa: CASSPGLGGRDTQYF; cdr3_nt: TGCGCCAGCAGCCCGGGACTAGGGGGTAGAGATACGCAGTATTTT
clone_size: NA; j_call: TRBJ1-4; v_call: TRBV12-3/TRBV12-4; d_call: NA; cdr3_aa: CASSFVDNEKLVF; cdr3_nt: TGTGCCAGCAGTTTTGTGGACAATGAAAAACTGGTTTTT
clone_size: NA; j_call: TRBJ1-5; v_call: TRBV4-1; d_call: NA; cdr3_aa: CASSQANLANQPQHF; cdr3_nt: TGCGCCAGCAGCCAAGCAAACCTAGCAAATCAGCCCCAGCATTTT
clone_size: many; j_call: TRBJ1-2; v_call: TRBV7-9; d_call: NA; cdr3_aa: CASSLELFGYTF; cdr3_nt: TGTGCCAGCAGCCTAGAATTATTTGGCTACACCTTC
clone_size: many; j_call: TRBJ2-7; v_call: TRBV13; d_call: TRBD2; cdr3_aa: CASSFSTSVNEQYF; cdr3_nt: TGTGCCAGCAGCTTTTCCACTAGCGTAAACGAGCAGTACTTC
clone_size: many; j_call: TRBJ1-2; v_call: TRBV13; d_call: TRBD1; cdr3_aa: CASSLEDRAGYTF; cdr3_nt: TGTGCCAGCAGCCTAGAGGACAGGGCTGGCTACACCTTC
clone_size: NA; j_call: TRBJ2-3; v_call: TRBV4-3; d_call: NA; cdr3_aa: CASSQEPENTDTQCF; cdr3_nt: TGCGCCAGCAGCCAAGAACCAGAAAACACAGATACGCAGTGTTTT
clone_size: NA; j_call: TRBJ1-5; v_call: TRBV21-1; d_call: NA; cdr3_aa: CASSKVAGIRNQPQHF; cdr3_nt: TGTGCCAGCAGCAAAGTGGCTGGGATTCGCAATCAGCCCCAGCATTTT
clone_size: NA; j_call: TRBJ2-7; v_call: TRBV20-1; d_call: TRBD2; cdr3_aa: CSARDVTSGTQEQYF; cdr3_nt: TGCAGTGCTAGAGATGTCACTAGCGGGACCCAAGAGCAGTACTTC
clone_size: many; j_call: TRBJ2-3; v_call: TRBV12-3/TRBV12-4; d_call: TRBD1; cdr3_aa: CASSQGTASTDTQYF; cdr3_nt: TGTGCCAGCAGCCAAGGGACAGCTAGCACAGATACGCAGTATTTT
clone_size: NA; j_call: TRBJ2-3; v_call: TRBV6-6; d_call: TRBD2; cdr3_aa: CASSYPTSESVNTQYF; cdr3_nt: TGTGCCAGCAGTTACCCGACTAGCGAGAGTGTAAATACGCAGTATTTT
clone_size: NA; j_call: TRBJ2-3; v_call: TRBV7-9; d_call: TRBD2; cdr3_aa: CASSLESSGNLIGDTQYF; cdr3_nt: TGTGCCAGCAGCTTAGAGTCTAGCGGAAACCTGATAGGAGATACGCAGTATTTT
clone_size: many; j_call: TRBJ2-7; v_call: TRBV20-1; d_call: NA; cdr3_aa: CSARGLRVYEQYF; cdr3_nt: TGCAGTGCTAGGGGCCTCAGGGTCTACGAGCAGTACTTC
clone_size: many; j_call: TRBJ2-5; v_call: TRBV29-1; d_call: TRBD1; cdr3_aa: CSVEDLDRGMQETQYF; cdr3_nt: TGCAGCGTTGAAGATCTTGACAGGGGGATGCAAGAGACCCAGTACTTC
clone_size: NA; j_call: TRBJ2-7; v_call: TRBV3-1; d_call: TRBD2; cdr3_aa: CASSQDGGGKYEQYF; cdr3_nt: TGTGCCAGCAGCCAAGACGGCGGGGGTAAGTACGAGCAGTACTTC
clone_size: many; j_call: TRBJ1-5; v_call: TRBV19; d_call: NA; cdr3_aa: CASRGYSNQPQHF; cdr3_nt: TGTGCCAGTAGGGGTTATAGCAATCAGCCCCAGCATTTT
clone_size: many; j_call: TRBJ2-1; v_call: TRBV9; d_call: TRBD2; cdr3_aa: CASSPGLAGYNEQFF; cdr3_nt: TGTGCCAGCAGCCCGGGACTAGCGGGGTACAATGAGCAGTTCTTC
clone_size: NA; j_call: TRBJ2-1; v_call: TRBV12-3/TRBV12-4; d_call: NA; cdr3_aa: CASSLKQSSYNEQFF; cdr3_nt: TGTGCCAGCAGTTTAAAACAGAGCTCCTACAATGAGCAGTTCTTC